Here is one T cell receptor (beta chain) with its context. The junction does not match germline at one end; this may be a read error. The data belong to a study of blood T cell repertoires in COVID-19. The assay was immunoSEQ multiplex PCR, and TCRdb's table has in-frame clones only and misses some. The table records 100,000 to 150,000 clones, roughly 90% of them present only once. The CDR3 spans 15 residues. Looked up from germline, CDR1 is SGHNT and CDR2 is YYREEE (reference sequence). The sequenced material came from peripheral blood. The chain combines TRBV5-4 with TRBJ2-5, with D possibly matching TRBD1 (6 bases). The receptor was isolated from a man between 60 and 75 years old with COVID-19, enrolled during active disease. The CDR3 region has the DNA TGTGCCAGCAGCTTTGGGGGCGTGATACAAGGGACCCAGTACTTC. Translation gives CASSFGGVIQGTQYF.